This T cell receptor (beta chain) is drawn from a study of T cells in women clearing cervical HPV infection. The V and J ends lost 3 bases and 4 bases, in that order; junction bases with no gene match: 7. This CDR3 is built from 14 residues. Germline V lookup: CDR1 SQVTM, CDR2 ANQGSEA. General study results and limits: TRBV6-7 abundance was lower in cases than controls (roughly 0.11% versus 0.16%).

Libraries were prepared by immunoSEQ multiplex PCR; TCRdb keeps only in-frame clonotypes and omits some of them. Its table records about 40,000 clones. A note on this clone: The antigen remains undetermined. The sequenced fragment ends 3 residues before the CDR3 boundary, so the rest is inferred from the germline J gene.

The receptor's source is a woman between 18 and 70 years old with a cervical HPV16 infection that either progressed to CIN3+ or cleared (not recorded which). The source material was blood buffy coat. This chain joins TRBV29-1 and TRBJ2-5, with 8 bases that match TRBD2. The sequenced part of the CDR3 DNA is TGCAGCGTTGACTCAGCGGGAGATTCAGAGACC. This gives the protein CSVDSAGDSET. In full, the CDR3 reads CSVDSAGDSETQYF.